This TCR beta chain was profiled in a study of blood T cell repertoires in COVID-19. Study-level information: Acute and convalescent COVID-19 samples came from the United States, Italy and Spain. Sample material is recorded as cDNA or gDNA derived from T cells, B-cell-depleted T cells, or PBMCs.

Seattle patient enrollment occurred during active infection, with longitudinal follow-up thereafter. Germline CDR1 and CDR2: SGHAT and FQNNGV. The CDR3 totals 18 residues. Trimming removed 3 bases from V and 0 bases from J; junction bases left unmatched: 12. In the authors' workflow: Amplification from reference gene primers served as the basis for estimated nucleated cell counts. The protocol was immunoSEQ multiplex PCR, while the TCRdb copy is restricted to in-frame clones and leaves out a portion. For V, J and clone size, that table is used; D and trimming come from the DNA. There are about 210,000 clones in the sample; around 81% occur only once, and approximately 0.99% lies in the top ten.

The TCR originated in a man between 60 and 75 years old with COVID-19, enrolled during active disease. The V and J genes are TRBV11-2 and TRBJ2-3, with 7 positions matching TRBD2. Sequencing was done on a sample of peripheral blood. The CDR3 DNA sequence: TGTGCCAGCAGCTTGGGGGGGTCGGACCGCCTTAGCACAGATACGCAGTATTTT. Amino acid sequence: CASSLGGSDRLSTDTQYF.